This T cell receptor beta chain appears in the sequencing data of a study of blood T cell repertoires in COVID-19. About the study: From the United States, Italy and Spain came samples of acute and convalescent COVID-19. T cells, B-cell-depleted T cells, or PBMCs supplied cDNA or gDNA.

This CDR3 is built from 16 residues. Germline trimming cut 3 bases from V and 8 bases from J; bases unmatched to any gene: 11. Germline CDR1 ENHRY, CDR2 SYGVKD. In the original processing: How many nucleated cells were present was estimated from reference gene primer amplification. Some clones are missing from TCRdb's copy, which holds only in-frame ones; the method was immunoSEQ multiplex PCR. V, J and clone size are taken as reported in that table, and D and trimming were inferred from the DNA itself. This table has about 33,000 clones, approximately 86% appearing once. The chain recombines TRBV10-3 with TRBJ1-4; 8 bases line up with TRBD1. Sequencing used peripheral blood. The TCR comes from a human donor in a cohort sampled during active COVID-19. CDR3 in amino acids: CAISDRPTGEGEKLFF. The CDR3 bases are TGTGCCATCAGTGACCGTCCGACAGGGGAGGGAGAAAAACTGTTTTTT.